The 13 T cell receptor beta chains reported below all come from one sample, sequenced in a study of OX40 agonist ivuxolimab in advanced cancers. Only in-frame clones appear in the TCRdb table, and some are missing; sequencing was by immunoSEQ multiplex PCR. Of about 71,000 clones detected, 60% to 80% appear once; the ten largest clones hold about 5.4%. This specimen consisted of CD4+ or CD8+ T cells sorted from blood, obtained in a trial of the OX40 agonist ivuxolimab. Receptors were obtained from an adult with an advanced solid tumor such as melanoma, head and neck, liver or kidney cancer.

The rearrangement uses TRBV7-8 and TRBJ2-5; 12 nucleotides agree with TRBD2. V lost 0 bases to trimming and J lost 3 bases; unmatched junction nucleotides: 11. Germline lookup yields CDR1 SGHVS and CDR2 FQNEAQ. The CDR3 is 19 amino acids. In nucleotides, the CDR3 is TGTGCCAGCAGCTTAGCGGTGAGAGGGCGACTAGCGGGGGAAGAGACCCAGTACTTC. This codes for CASSLAVRGRLAGEETQYF.

This clone has only one observation. The chain links TRBV2 to TRBJ2-1; the D gene is possibly TRBD2 (5 bases). CDR3 size: 14 residues. Germline assignment: CDR1 SNHLY and CDR2 FYNNEI. V was pared by 6 bases and J by 10 bases, with 19 bases between. CDR3: CASRLSGDWGEQFF. The CDR3 nucleotides are TGTGCCAGCAGGCTAAGCGGTGATTGGGGAGAGCAGTTCTTC.

The chain links TRBV5-1 to TRBJ1-2, with D uncertain. The CDR3 loop spans 16 amino acids. Germline V lookup: CDR1 SGHRS, CDR2 YFSETQ. V was clipped by 4 bases and J by 0 bases, with 16 bases between them. The CDR3 spells CASSPLEGTSNYGYTF. The DNA for the CDR3 is TGCGCCAGCAGCCCTCTGGAAGGAACTTCTAACTATGGCTACACCTTC. Looking up the rest from reference TRBV5-1 and TRBJ1-2 gives the full variable domain: KAGVTQTPRYLIKTRGQQVTLSCSPISGHRSVSWYQQTPGQGLQFLFEYFSETQRNKGNFPGRFSGRQFSNSRSEMNVSTLELGDSALYLCASSPLEGTSNYGYTFGSGTRLTVV.

The CDR3 region has the DNA TGTGCCAGCTCACCCCAGCTGGGCCAAGAGACCCAGTACTTC. Translation gives CASSPQLGQETQYF. The chain carries TRBV18 and TRBJ2-5; D unclear. V gave up 3 bases and J gave up 1 base, with 9 bases separating them. The CDR3 is made up of 14 amino acids. The germline V gene encodes CDR1 KGHSH and CDR2 LQKENI. Full variable domain (remainder filled in from reference TRBV18 and TRBJ2-5): NAGVMQNPRHLVRRRGQEARLRCSPMKGHSHVYWYRQLPEEGLKFMVYLQKENIIDESGMPKERFSAEFPKEGPSILRIQQVVRGDSAAYFCASSPQLGQETQYFGPGTRLLVL.

The J gene is TRBJ1-5, the V gene TRBV19; D possibly corresponds to TRBD1 (5 bases). V lost 7 bases and J 1 base, leaving 14 bases between the germline ends. Per the germline V gene, CDR1 is LNHDA and CDR2 is SQIVND (reference sequence). This CDR3 has 15 residues. Here the CDR3 reads CASTPWDSSNQPQHF. In DNA form, the CDR3 reads TGTGCCAGTACCCCCTGGGACTCAAGCAATCAGCCCCAGCATTTT. Looking up the rest from reference TRBV19 and TRBJ1-5 gives the full variable domain: DGGITQSPKYLFRKEGQNVTLSCEQNLNHDAMYWYRQDPGQGLRLIYYSQIVNDFQKGDIAEGYSVSREKKESFPLTVTSAQKNPTAFYLCASTPWDSSNQPQHFGDGTRLSIL.

The rearrangement uses TRBV28 and TRBJ1-5; D is perhaps TRBD1 (6 bases). The CDR3 has 15 amino acids. Germline V lookup: CDR1 MDHEN, CDR2 SYDVKM. Deletions cut 6 bases from V and 2 bases from J, with 14 bases between. The CDR3 nucleotides are TGTGCCAGCAGACGATACCAGGGGCGCAATCAGCCCCAGCATTTT. It is translated as CASRRYQGRNQPQHF.

This clone was detected a few times. The chain carries TRBV5-6 and TRBJ1-2; TRBD1 matches 7 bases. Germline values: CDR1 SGHDT, CDR2 YYEEEE. V shed 4 bases, J shed 8 bases, and the junction held 11 bases outside the gene matches. The CDR3 is 14 residues long. CDR3 region: CASSPPRQGRGYTF. The CDR3 DNA sequence: TGTGCCAGCAGCCCGCCGCGACAGGGAAGAGGCTACACCTTC.

The chain employs TRBV6-5 and TRBJ2-2, with a possible D match to TRBD1 (6 bases). Germline V CDR1 and CDR2: MNHEY, SVGAGI. Between the trimmed V and J ends, which lost 7 bases and 1 base, there was a span of 13 bases. The CDR3 has 15 residues. CDR3 protein: CASTPGTRNTGELFF. CDR3 nucleotides: TGTGCCAGCACCCCAGGGACAAGGAACACCGGGGAGCTGTTTTTT.

The V gene is TRBV28, the J gene TRBJ1-3; 12 bases agree with TRBD1. The CDR3 has 17 amino acids. The trim removed 8 bases at V and 8 bases at J, leaving 16 bases unmatched. In germline, CDR1 is MDHEN, CDR2 SYDVKM. The CDR3 DNA reads TGTGCCAGCTCCGGGATTAAGGGACAGGGGGCGTGGGACACCATATATTTT. This gives the protein CASSGIKGQGAWDTIYF.

The gene calls are TRBV10-3 and TRBJ1-5, with D uncertain. Trimming shortened V by 4 bases and J by 5 bases, and 6 bases separated the two germline ends. Per the germline V gene, CDR1 is ENHRY and CDR2 is SYGVKD. The length of the CDR3 is 12 residues. DNA of the CDR3: TGTGCCATCAGTGCTGTGGATCAGCCCCAGCATTTT. Its protein product is CAISAVDQPQHF.

In regard to this clone: Other DNA sequences of this sample code for an identical CDR3. The J gene is TRBJ2-1, the V gene TRBV5-4; no reliable D call. The germline CDR1 and CDR2 sequences are SGHNT and YYREEE (reference sequence). V was pared by 0 bases and J by 2 bases, with 9 bases between. CDR3 length: 15 amino acids. The CDR3 spells CASSLGAGPYNEQFF. CDR3 bases: TGTGCCAGCAGCTTGGGGGCAGGCCCCTACAATGAGCAGTTCTTC.

This chain uses TRBV4-1 with TRBJ1-1; the match to TRBD1 covers 7 bases. Germline loops: CDR1 MGHRA, CDR2 YSYEKL. The junction had 15 bases not matched to a gene; V was cut back by 4 bases and J by 4 bases. This CDR3 comprises 17 residues. CDR3 DNA sequence: TGCGCCAGCAGCCCAGGGGGGGACCTTGGGGTCGGCACTGAAGCTTTCTTT. Translated, it gives CASSPGGDLGVGTEAFF.

Regarding this clone: The sample holds other DNA sequences that translate to the same CDR3. This chain connects TRBV7-2 to TRBJ2-7, with 13 bases lining up with TRBD2. The germline CDR1 and CDR2 sequences are SGHTA and FQGNSA. V shed 0 bases and J 12 bases; nucleotides not matched to a gene: 14. There are 17 residues in the CDR3. The CDR3: CASSLAPWTSGGGLGYF. CDR3 coding DNA: TGTGCCAGCAGCTTAGCGCCTTGGACTAGCGGGGGAGGGTTAGGGTACTTC.